This T cell receptor beta chain was sequenced in a study of T-cell reconstitution after alpha-beta-depleted transplantation in children. CDR1 SGHRS and CDR2 YFSETQ come from the germline V gene. V was shortened by 0 bases and J by 0 bases, with 18 bases between the two germline ends. This CDR3 is built from 18 residues. Unique molecular identifiers were used to barcode this TCRbeta library. One entry per CDR3 protein, called by TCRdb with MiXCR from the PCR reads. Of 45,000 to 60,000 distinct CDR3 sequences in the sample, under 60% are singletons; the top ten hold more than 30%. Remarks on this clonotype: The antigen remains unidentified.

Points from the study as a whole: The study reportedly traced alpha-beta T cells about two months after transplant to several hundred expanded graft clones. Newly produced T cells mostly provided counts and TCRbeta diversity after one year, as hyperexpanded clones declined. Surviving recipient T cells and thymic progenitors produced the high day-60 TCRbeta diversity seen in some patients.

The rearrangement links TRBV5-1 to TRBJ2-5; possibly TRBD2 for D (6 bases). The source was peripheral blood, collected before TCRalphabeta/CD19-depleted stem cell transplant. The TCR originated in a boy younger than two with SCID, due to receive a stem cell transplant. CDR3 nucleotide sequence: TGCGCCAGCAGCTTGGCCCCACGGGCTAGCGAGAACCAAGAGACCCAGTACTTC. This sequence encodes CASSLAPRASENQETQYF.